This record looks at one T cell receptor (beta chain) sequence and its context. The deep-level immunoSEQ assay was used. Each sorted subset replicate got 200 ng genomic DNA, 25,000 to 35,000 genomes. Clones were read by immunoSEQ multiplex PCR, and TCRdb kept only the in-frame ones, dropping some. The sample carries around 1,900,000 clones, approximately 92% recorded once. This record comes from a study of shared clonotypes between healthy human individuals. Naive CD8 cells lacked CD45RO and underwent positive selection for CCR7, leaving out terminally differentiated effector memory CD45RA+ cells. The germline CDR1 and CDR2 sequences are LGHNA and YSLEER. The CDR3 contains 15 residues. V was shortened by 4 bases and J by 3 bases, with 15 bases between the two germline ends.

Sequencing was done on a sample of naive CD8+ T cells from PBMCs. The TCR sequence derives from a man in his late teens or twenties in good health. Some clones in this sample may be carry-over from other donors' samples. This chain connects TRBV4-3 to TRBJ1-1; D ambiguous. The CDR3 DNA reads as TGCGCCAGCAGCCCCTCGGTCCTTGGGGACACTGAAGCTTTCTTT. It is translated as CASSPSVLGDTEAFF.